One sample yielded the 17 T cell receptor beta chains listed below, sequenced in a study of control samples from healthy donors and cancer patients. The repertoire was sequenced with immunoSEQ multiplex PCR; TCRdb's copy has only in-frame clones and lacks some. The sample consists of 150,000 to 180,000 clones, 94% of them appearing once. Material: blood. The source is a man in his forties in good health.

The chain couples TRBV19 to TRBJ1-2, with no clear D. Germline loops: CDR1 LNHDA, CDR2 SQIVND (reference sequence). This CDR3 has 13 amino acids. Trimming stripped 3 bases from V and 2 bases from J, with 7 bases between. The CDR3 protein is CASSMRENYGYTF. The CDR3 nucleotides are TGTGCCAGTAGTATGAGGGAGAACTATGGCTACACCTTC.

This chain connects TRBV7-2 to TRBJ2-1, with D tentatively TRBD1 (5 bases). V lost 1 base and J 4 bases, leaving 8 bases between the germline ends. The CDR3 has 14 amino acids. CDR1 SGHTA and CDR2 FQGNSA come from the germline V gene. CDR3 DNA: TGTGCCAGCAGCTTAGGCGCAGGGTACAATGAGCAGTTCTTC. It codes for CASSLGAGYNEQFF.

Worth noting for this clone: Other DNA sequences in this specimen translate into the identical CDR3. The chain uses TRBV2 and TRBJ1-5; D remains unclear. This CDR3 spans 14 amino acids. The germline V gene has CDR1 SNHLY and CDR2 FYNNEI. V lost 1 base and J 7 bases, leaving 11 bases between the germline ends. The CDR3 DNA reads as TGTGCCAGCAGTGAAGTGGGTGGGCGACAGCCCCAGCATTTT. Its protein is CASSEVGGRQPQHF. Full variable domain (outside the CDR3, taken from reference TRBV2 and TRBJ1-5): EPEVTQTPSHQVTQMGQEVILRCVPISNHLYFYWYRQILGQKVEFLVSFYNNEISEKSEIFDDQFSVERPDGSNFTLKIRSTKLEDSAMYFCASSEVGGRQPQHFGDGTRLSIL.

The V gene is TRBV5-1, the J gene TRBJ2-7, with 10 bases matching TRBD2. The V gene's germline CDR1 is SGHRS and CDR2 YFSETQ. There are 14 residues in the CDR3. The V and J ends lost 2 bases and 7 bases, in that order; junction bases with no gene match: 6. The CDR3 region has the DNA TGCGCCAGCAGCTTTCTAGCGGGGGCTCGGGAGCAGTACTTC. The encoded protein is CASSFLAGAREQYF. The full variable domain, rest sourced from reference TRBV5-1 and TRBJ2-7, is KAGVTQTPRYLIKTRGQQVTLSCSPISGHRSVSWYQQTPGQGLQFLFEYFSETQRNKGNFPGRFSGRQFSNSRSEMNVSTLELGDSALYLCASSFLAGAREQYFGPGTRLTVT.

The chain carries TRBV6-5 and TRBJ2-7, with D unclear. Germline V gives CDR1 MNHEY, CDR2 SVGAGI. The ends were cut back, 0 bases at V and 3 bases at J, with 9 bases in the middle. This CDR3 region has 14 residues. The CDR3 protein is CASSYSKGSYEQYF. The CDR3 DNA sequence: TGTGCCAGCAGTTACTCGAAAGGCAGCTACGAGCAGTACTTC.

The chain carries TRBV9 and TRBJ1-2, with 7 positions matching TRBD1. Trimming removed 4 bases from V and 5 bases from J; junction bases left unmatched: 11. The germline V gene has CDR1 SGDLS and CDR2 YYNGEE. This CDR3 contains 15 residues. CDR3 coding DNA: TGTGCCAGCAGCCCCCAGGGGGGGCTGGGTTATGGCTACACCTTC. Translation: CASSPQGGLGYGYTF.

The CDR3 protein is CASSAVVGAAYGYTF. In nucleotides, the CDR3 is TGTGCCAGCAGTGCAGTTGTAGGGGCCGCCTATGGCTACACCTTC. The chain has TRBV2 and TRBJ1-2; the D gene is possibly TRBD1 (5 bases). Trimming took 4 bases from V and 4 from J, leaving 16 bases between them. The CDR3 is made up of 15 amino acids. Germline CDR1 and CDR2: SNHLY and FYNNEI. The full variable domain, in which reference TRBV2 and TRBJ1-2 provide the parts outside the CDR3, is EPEVTQTPSHQVTQMGQEVILRCVPISNHLYFYWYRQILGQKVEFLVSFYNNEISEKSEIFDDQFSVERPDGSNFTLKIRSTKLEDSAMYFCASSAVVGAAYGYTFGSGTRLTVV.

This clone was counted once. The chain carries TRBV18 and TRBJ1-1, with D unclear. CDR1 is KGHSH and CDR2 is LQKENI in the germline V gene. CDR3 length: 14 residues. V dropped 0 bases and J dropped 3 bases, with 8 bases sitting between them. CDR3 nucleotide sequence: TGTGCCAGCTCACCACCGCTGCGGGACACTGAAGCTTTCTTT. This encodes CASSPPLRDTEAFF.

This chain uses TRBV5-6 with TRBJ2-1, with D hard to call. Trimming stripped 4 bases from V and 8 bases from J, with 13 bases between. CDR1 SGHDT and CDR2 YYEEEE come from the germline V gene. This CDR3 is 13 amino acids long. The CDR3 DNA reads TGTGCCAGCAGCATCGGAGTCACTTATGAGCAGTTCTTC. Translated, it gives CASSIGVTYEQFF.

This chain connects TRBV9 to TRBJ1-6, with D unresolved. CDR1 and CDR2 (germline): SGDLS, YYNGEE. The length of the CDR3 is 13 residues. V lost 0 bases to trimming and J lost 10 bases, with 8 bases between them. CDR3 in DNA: TGTGCCAGCAGCGTAGGAATGGGCTCACCCCTCCACTTT. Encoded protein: CASSVGMGSPLHF.

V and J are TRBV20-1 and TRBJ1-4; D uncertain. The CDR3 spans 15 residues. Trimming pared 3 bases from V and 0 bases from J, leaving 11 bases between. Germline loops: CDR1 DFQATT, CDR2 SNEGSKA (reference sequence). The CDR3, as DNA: TGCAGTGCTAGTAACCCTCTAACAACTAATGAAAAACTGTTTTTT. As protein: CSASNPLTTNEKLFF.

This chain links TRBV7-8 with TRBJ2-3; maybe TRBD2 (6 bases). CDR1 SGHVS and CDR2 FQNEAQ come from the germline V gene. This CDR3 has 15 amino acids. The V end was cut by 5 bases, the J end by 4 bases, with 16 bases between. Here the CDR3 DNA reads TGTGCCAGCAGCCCTGGCGGGGCCTATCCAGATACGCAGTATTTT. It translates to CASSPGGAYPDTQYF.

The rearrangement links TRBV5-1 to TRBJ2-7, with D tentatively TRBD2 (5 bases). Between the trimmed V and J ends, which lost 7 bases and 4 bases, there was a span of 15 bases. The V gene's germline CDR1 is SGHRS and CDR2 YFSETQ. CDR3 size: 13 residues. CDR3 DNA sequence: TGCGCCAGCGTACCCCCGGGCGGGTACGAGCAGTACTTC. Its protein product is CASVPPGGYEQYF.

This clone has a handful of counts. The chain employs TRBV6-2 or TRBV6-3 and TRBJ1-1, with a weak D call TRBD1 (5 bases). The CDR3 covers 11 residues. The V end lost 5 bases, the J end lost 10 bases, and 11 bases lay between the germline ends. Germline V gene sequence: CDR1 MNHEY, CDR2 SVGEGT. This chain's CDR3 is CASSPGTPAFF. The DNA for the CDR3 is TGTGCCAGCAGTCCCGGGACGCCAGCTTTCTTT.

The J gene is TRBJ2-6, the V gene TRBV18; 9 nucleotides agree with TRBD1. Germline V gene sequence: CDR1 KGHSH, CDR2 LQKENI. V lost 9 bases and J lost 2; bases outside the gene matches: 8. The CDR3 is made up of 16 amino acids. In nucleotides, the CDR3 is TGTGCCAGTTCCGGGACAGGGTTTGCTGGGGCCAACGTCCTGACTTTC. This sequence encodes CASSGTGFAGANVLTF.

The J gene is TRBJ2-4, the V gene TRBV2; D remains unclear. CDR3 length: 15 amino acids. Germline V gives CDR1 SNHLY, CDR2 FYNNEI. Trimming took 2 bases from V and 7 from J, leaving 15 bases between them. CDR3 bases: TGTGCCAGCAGTGAATTGCGGCTAGTTGGCAACATTCAGTACTTC. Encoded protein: CASSELRLVGNIQYF.

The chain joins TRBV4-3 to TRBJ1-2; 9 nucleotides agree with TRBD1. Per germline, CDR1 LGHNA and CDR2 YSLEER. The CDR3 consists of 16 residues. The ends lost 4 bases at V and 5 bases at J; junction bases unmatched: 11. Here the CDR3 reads CASSPGTGPLGYGYTF. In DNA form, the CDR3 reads TGCGCCAGCAGCCCCGGGACAGGGCCCTTGGGGTATGGCTACACCTTC.